A selection of T cell receptor beta chains follows, all from one sample in a study of blood T cells in healthy people across ages. TCRdb re-called the 5' RACE reads through MiXCR, storing one row per CDR3 protein. Seen here are about 1,400,000 distinct CDR3 sequences, roughly 45% observed once, and the top ten hold around 8%. Sequences were obtained from blood. All receptors derive from a woman in her late teens or twenties in good health. CDR3s include the opening cysteine and the closing phenylalanine or tryptophan. Each record gives: V gene, J gene, CDR3 protein.

TRBV9	TRBJ2-7	CASSAQGSPTYEQYF
TRBV3-1	TRBJ2-1	CASSPLRQGNYNEQFF
TRBV10-2	TRBJ1-1	CATLQVNTEAFF
TRBV20-1	TRBJ1-2	CSASFGQNYGYTF
TRBV6-5	TRBJ2-7	CASSYGIPYEQYF
TRBV3-1	TRBJ2-3	CASSQFNTQYF
TRBV24-1	TRBJ2-4	CATGPGEGAFTKNIQYF
TRBV2	TRBJ2-7	CASTNPAGYYEQYF
TRBV15	TRBJ2-7	CATSELGSRGLNEQYF
TRBV7-2	TRBJ2-1	CASTPAGTRGYNEQFF
TRBV10-3	TRBJ2-2	CAISERTSGSTGELFF
TRBV10-2	TRBJ2-2	CASRTATDRTGELFF
TRBV30	TRBJ2-3	CAWSLAGRTDTQYF
TRBV11-2	TRBJ2-6	CASSLVSRSSGANVLTF
TRBV7-2	TRBJ2-1	CASSQIVAVISYNEQFF
TRBV12-5	TRBJ2-1	CASGSWGLAGGDSYNEQFF
TRBV5-1	TRBJ1-2	CASSQDGLRGYTF
TRBV12-3/TRBV12-4	TRBJ1-2	CASSPGGGTTTTNYGYTF
TRBV20-1	TRBJ1-2	CSASHPRTGGIYGYTF
TRBV12-3/TRBV12-4	TRBJ2-3	CASSPGQGAADTQYF
TRBV3-1	TRBJ1-5	CASSQAGRGQPQHF
TRBV25-1	TRBJ2-5	CASSELWAGAPKTQYF
TRBV10-3	TRBJ2-3	CAISDGLAGSTDTQYF
TRBV25-1	TRBJ1-4	CASGYGTGRNEKLFF
TRBV4-2	-	CASSPLGQQETQFF
TRBV6-1	TRBJ1-4	CASSDPRQSEKLFF